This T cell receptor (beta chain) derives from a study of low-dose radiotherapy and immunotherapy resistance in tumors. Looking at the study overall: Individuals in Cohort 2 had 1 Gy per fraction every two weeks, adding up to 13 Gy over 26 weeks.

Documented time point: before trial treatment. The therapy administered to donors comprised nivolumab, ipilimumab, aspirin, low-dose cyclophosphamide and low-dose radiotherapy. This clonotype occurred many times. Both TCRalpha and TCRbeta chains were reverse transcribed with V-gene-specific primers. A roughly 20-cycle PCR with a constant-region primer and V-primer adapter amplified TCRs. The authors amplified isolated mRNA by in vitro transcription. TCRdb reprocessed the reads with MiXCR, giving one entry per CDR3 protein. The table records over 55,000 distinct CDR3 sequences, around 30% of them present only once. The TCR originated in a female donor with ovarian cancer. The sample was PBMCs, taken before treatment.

The chain's CDR3 is CASSFRRDNEQFF. For the CDR3, the DNA is TGTGCCAGCAGTTTTCGACGAGACAATGAGCAGTTCTTC. V and J are TRBV28 and TRBJ2-1; no reliable D call. This CDR3 contains 13 residues. The V and J ends lost 3 bases and 5 bases respectively, with 8 bases between them. CDR1 and CDR2 from the germline V gene are MDHEN and SYDVKM.